A selection of T cell receptor beta chains follows, all from one sample in a study of human T cells and chemical hapten exposure. Using its own MiXCR run on the RACE reads, TCRdb lists one record per CDR3 protein. In the table there are 130,000 or so distinct CDR3 sequences, around 11% of which are singletons. Here the sequenced sample was whole blood, taken in connection with sensitization to the hapten diphenylcyclopropenone (DPC). The receptors were sampled from a woman between 45 and 60 years old with alopecia areata. Some clones in this sample may be carry-over from other donors' samples. CDR3s leave out the opening cysteine and the closing phenylalanine or tryptophan. Only some rows state a clone size, as once, few, many or a class for expanded clones.

ASSPKERHNEQF,many,TRBV7-4
ASSQVSVQY,few,TRBV14
ASSLSPSVYYEQY,-,TRBV5-1
AVNRGAGELF,-,TRBV10-3
SVEDRLRDTGNTIY,few,TRBV29-1
ATSRDRQGGSPLH,-,TRBV15
ASSRTGVGNEQF,-,TRBV14
AISWADGETQY,-,TRBV10-3
ASSLNSGSANTGELF,few,TRBV7-2
ASSSTGGVMEKLF,few,TRBV7-9
ASSLDSDPTYEQY,-,TRBV5-4
ASSYTTGKELF,-,TRBV6-2/TRBV6-3
ASSGTTGIEEQF,-,TRBV5-1
ASHPSGGFYGYT,few,TRBV6-1
ASRGTSGSPYEQY,-,TRBV27
SARRESEKLF,-,TRBV20-1
ASSLKQDPPQEY,-,TRBV5-4
ASSGGRDNSPLH,few,TRBV12-3/TRBV12-4
SVRGRTSTDTQY,few,TRBV29-1
AWSVRRLAVDEQY,many,TRBV30
ASSPGGGVGIYGYT,-,TRBV7-9
SASSGEHTEAF,-,TRBV20-1
ASSVSGSSYEQY,many,TRBV7-2
ASSYDRDTEAF,few,TRBV6-5
ASSPQDRNQPQH,few,TRBV12-3/TRBV12-4
SVEEFGQGRYEQY,few,TRBV29-1
SASRTGVYGYT,-,TRBV20-1
ASRTGTQLSTDTQY,-,TRBV5-1
ASSYGVFGTEAF,-,TRBV6-1
ASSPLRGGDQNTEAF,few,TRBV4-2
ASGGGIVRDTGELF,many,TRBV11-2
ASSFTGRGNTIY,few,TRBV28
SVEDRRQGAYTQY,many,TRBV29-1
ASSSQGNSYNEQF,many,TRBV12-3/TRBV12-4
ASSLALATEDTQY,few,TRBV7-9